This T cell receptor beta chain was sequenced in a study of T-cell reconstitution after alpha-beta-depleted transplantation in children. Preparing the TCRbeta library involved the use of unique molecular identifiers. TCRdb re-called the PCR reads with MiXCR, one entry per CDR3 protein. The profile shows about 260,000 distinct CDR3 sequences, roughly 8.2% of them singletons. With 0 bases removed from V and 1 base from J, the gap between germline ends came to 12 bases. The CDR3 consists of 16 residues. The germline CDR1 and CDR2 sequences are MNHEY and SVGEGT. In its sample, this clonotype was seen many times. Its antigen remains unidentified. Study-wide findings and caveats: At one year after transplant, newly produced T cells mostly accounted for T-cell counts and diversity. Alpha-beta T cells about two months after transplant reportedly derived from several hundred expanded graft clones.

This sequence joins TRBV6-2 or TRBV6-3 and TRBJ1-1; TRBD1 is a possible D gene (6 bases). The sample consisted of PBMCs, mostly from graft donor cells, taken 180 days after TCRalphabeta/CD19-depleted stem cell transplant. This TCR came from a male patient between 10 and 17 years old who had a stem cell transplant for acute lymphoblastic leukemia, so the T cells may come from the graft donor. The CDR3: CASSYSALGGNTEAFF. The CDR3 bases are TGTGCCAGCAGTTACTCCGCACTAGGGGGGAACACTGAAGCTTTCTTT.